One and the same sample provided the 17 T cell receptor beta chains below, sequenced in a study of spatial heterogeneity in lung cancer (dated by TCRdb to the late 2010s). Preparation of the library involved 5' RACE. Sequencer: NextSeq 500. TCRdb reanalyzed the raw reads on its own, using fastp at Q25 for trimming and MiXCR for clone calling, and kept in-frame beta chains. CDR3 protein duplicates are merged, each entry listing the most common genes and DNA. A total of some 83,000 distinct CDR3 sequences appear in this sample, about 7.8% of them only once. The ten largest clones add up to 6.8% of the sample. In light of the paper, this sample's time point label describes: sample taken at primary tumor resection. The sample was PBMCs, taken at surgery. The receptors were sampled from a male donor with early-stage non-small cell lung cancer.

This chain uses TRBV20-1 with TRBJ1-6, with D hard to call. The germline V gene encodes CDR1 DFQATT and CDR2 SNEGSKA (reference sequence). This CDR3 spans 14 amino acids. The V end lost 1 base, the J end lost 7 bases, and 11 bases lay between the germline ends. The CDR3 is CSARAGRLNSPLHF. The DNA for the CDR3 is TGCAGTGCTAGAGCTGGACGGTTGAATTCACCCCTCCACTTT.

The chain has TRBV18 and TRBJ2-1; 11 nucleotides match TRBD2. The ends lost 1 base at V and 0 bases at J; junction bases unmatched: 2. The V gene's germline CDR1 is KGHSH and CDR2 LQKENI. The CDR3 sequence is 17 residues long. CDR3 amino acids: CASSPLTSGSSYNEQFF. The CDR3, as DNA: TGTGCCAGCTCACCACTAACTAGCGGGAGCTCCTACAATGAGCAGTTCTTC.

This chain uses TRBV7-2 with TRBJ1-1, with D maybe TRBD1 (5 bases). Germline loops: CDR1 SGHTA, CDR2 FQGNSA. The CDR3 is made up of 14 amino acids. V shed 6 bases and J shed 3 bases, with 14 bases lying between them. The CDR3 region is CASRFPGRDTEAFF. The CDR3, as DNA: TGTGCCAGCAGGTTCCCAGGGAGGGACACTGAAGCTTTCTTT.

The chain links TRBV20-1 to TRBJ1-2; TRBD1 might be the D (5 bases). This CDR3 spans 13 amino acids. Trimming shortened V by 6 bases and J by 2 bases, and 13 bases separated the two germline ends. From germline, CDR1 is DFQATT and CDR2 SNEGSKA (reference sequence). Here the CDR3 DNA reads TGCAGTGCGAGGAGGGGTCCGAACTATGGCTACACCTTC. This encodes CSARRGPNYGYTF.

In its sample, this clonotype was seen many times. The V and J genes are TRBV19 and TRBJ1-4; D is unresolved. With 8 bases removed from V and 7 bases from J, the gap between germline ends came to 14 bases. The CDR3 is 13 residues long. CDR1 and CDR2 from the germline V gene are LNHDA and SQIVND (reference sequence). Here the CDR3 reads CASSPIFGEKLFF. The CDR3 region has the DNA TGTGCCAGTTCGCCGATCTTTGGTGAAAAACTGTTTTTT.

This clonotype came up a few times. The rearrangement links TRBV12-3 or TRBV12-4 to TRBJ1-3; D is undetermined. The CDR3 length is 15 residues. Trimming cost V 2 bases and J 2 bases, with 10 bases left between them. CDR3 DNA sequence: TGTGCCAGCAGTTTAAGTGCGGCAGCTGGAAACACCATATATTTT. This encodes CASSLSAAAGNTIYF.

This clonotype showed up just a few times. The CDR3 DNA follows: TGTGCCAGTAGTGCGGGACAGGGCTACGAGCAGTACTTC. Protein sequence: CASSAGQGYEQYF. The rearrangement joins TRBV19 to TRBJ2-7, with 9 nucleotides matching TRBD1. The CDR3 is 13 amino acids. V was pared by 5 bases and J by 3 bases, with 2 bases of the junction left unmatched. CDR1 is LNHDA and CDR2 is SQIVND in the germline V gene (reference sequence).

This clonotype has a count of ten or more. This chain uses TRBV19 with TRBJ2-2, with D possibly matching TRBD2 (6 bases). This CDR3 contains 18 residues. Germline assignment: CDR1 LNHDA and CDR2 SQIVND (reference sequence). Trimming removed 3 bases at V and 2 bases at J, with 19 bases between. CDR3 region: CASSMVGSGDLNTGELFF. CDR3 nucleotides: TGTGCCAGTAGTATGGTTGGTAGCGGAGATCTTAACACCGGGGAGCTGTTTTTT.

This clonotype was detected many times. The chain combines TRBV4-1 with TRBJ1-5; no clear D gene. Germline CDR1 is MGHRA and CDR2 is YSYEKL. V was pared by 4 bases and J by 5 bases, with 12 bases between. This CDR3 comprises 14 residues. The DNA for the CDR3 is TGCGCCAGCAGCCTCAGAGAGACCGATCAGCCCCAGCATTTT. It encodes CASSLRETDQPQHF.

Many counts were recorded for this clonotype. The CDR3 bases are TGTGCCAGCAGCTTGCAGACTAGCGGGAACTACGAGCAGTACTTC. It codes for CASSLQTSGNYEQYF. The V call is TRBV5-5, the J call TRBJ2-7; 11 bases line up with TRBD2. After removal of 1 base from V and 3 bases from J, the junction contained 3 bases not matched to a gene. From germline, CDR1 is SGHKS and CDR2 YYEKEE (reference sequence). The CDR3 covers 15 residues.

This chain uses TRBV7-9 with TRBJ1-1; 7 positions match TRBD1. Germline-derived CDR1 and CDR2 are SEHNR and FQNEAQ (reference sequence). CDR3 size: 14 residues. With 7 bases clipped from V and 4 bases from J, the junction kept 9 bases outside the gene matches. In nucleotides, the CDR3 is TGTGCCAGCAAAAAAGGACAGGACCGCACTGAAGCTTTCTTT. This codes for CASKKGQDRTEAFF.

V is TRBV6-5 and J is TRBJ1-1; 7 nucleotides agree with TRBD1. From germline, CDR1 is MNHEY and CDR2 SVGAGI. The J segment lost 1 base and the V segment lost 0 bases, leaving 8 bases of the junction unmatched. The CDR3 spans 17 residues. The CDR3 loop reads CASSYSDPGQWNTEAFF. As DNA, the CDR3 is TGTGCCAGCAGTTACTCTGATCCGGGACAGTGGAACACTGAAGCTTTCTTT.

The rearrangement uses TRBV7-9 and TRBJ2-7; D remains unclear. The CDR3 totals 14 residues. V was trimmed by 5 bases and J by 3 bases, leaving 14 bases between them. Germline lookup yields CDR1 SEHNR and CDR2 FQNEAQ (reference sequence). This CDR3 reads CASSIEQRFYEQYF. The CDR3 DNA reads TGTGCCAGCAGCATAGAACAGCGCTTCTACGAGCAGTACTTC.

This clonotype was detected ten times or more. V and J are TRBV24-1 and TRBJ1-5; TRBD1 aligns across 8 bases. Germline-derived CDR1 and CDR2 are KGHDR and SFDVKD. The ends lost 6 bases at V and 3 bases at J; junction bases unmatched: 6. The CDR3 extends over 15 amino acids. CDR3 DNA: TGTGCCACCAGTAGTGGACAGGGTCCCAATCAGCCCCAGCATTTT. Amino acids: CATSSGQGPNQPQHF.

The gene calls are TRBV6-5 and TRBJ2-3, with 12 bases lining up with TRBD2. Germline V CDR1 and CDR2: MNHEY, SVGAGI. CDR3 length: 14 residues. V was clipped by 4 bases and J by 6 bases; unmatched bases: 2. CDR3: CASSWTSGKDTQYF. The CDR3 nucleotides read TGTGCCAGCAGTTGGACTAGCGGGAAGGATACGCAGTATTTT.

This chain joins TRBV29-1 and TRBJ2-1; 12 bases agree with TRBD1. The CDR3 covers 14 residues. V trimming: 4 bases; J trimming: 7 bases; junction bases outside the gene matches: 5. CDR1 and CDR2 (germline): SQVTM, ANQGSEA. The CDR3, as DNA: TGCAGCGTTGTAAGGGGACAGGGGGCGAATGAGCAGTTCTTC. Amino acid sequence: CSVVRGQGANEQFF.

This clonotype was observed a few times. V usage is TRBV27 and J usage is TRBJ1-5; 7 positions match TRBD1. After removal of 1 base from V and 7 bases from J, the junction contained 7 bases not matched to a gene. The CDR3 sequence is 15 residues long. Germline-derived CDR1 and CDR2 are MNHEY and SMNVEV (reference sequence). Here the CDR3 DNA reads TGTGCCAGCAGTTTATTGCGGCAGGGGGGGCAGCCCCAGCATTTT. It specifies CASSLLRQGGQPQHF.